These 2 T cell receptor beta chains share one sample of origin, sequenced in a study of human T cells and chemical hapten exposure. TCRdb re-analysed the RACE reads in MiXCR, keeping a single row per CDR3 protein. The sample has 380,000 or so distinct CDR3 sequences; 4.5% to 7% are singletons. Documented time point: pre-sensitization, week 0. Treatment reported: therapeutic diphenylcyclopropenone sensitization with weekly scalp DPC. The material was whole blood, obtained in connection with sensitization to the hapten diphenylcyclopropenone (DPC). The receptors were sampled from a young woman with alopecia areata. Some clones in this sample may be carry-over from other donors' samples.

This clonotype was observed at least ten times. This sequence joins TRBV7-2 and TRBJ2-3; D is undetermined. Trimming stripped 5 bases from V and 0 bases from J, with 9 bases between. CDR1 is SGHTA and CDR2 is FQGNSA in the germline V gene. This CDR3 comprises 14 residues. CDR3 loop: CASSPYPSTDTQYF. In nucleotides, the CDR3 is TGTGCCAGCAGCCCCTACCCCAGCACAGATACGCAGTATTTT.

Notes on this clonotype: A clone one base away is much larger, so this may be a read error. V is TRBV11-3 and J is TRBJ2-1; D remains unclear. Germline V CDR1 and CDR2: SGHNT, YENEEA. This CDR3 is 16 amino acids long. With 3 bases removed from V and 4 bases from J, the gap between germline ends came to 16 bases. CDR3 residues: CASSLGHMGRYNEQFF. The DNA for the CDR3 is TGTGCCAGCAGCTTGGGTCACATGGGTAGATACAATGAGCAGTTCTTC.